The clone carrying this T cell receptor (beta chain) was detected once. Compared with germline, one end of the junction differs, possibly owing to a read error. The data belong to a study of tumor and adjacent non-tumor tissue in lung cancer. Study at large: Histology: under 15 adenocarcinoma, a couple of squamous cell carcinoma, 1 small cell lung cancer.

TCRbeta libraries were built with three rounds of nested PCR, modified from ARM-PCR. Via MiXCR, TCRdb re-called the multiplex PCR reads, giving one row per CDR3 protein. Found here are 100,000 or so distinct CDR3 sequences, 60% to 80% of them singletons; the top ten hold about 19%. The template was RNA from unsorted bulk tissue. This non-tumor lung sample came from over 3 cm beyond the tumor edge. The CDR3 is made up of 13 amino acids. Germline V gene data show CDR1 as SGHNT and CDR2 as YENEEA. The V and J genes are TRBV11-3 and TRBJ1-4; no clear D gene. The sequence was obtained from a man aged 30 to 45 with non-small cell lung cancer. Sequencing was carried out using distant non-tumor lung tissue. CDR3 region: CTSGLVSGEKLFF. CDR3 nucleotide sequence: TGTACCAGCGGCTTAGTGTCCGGTGAAAAACTGTTTTTC.